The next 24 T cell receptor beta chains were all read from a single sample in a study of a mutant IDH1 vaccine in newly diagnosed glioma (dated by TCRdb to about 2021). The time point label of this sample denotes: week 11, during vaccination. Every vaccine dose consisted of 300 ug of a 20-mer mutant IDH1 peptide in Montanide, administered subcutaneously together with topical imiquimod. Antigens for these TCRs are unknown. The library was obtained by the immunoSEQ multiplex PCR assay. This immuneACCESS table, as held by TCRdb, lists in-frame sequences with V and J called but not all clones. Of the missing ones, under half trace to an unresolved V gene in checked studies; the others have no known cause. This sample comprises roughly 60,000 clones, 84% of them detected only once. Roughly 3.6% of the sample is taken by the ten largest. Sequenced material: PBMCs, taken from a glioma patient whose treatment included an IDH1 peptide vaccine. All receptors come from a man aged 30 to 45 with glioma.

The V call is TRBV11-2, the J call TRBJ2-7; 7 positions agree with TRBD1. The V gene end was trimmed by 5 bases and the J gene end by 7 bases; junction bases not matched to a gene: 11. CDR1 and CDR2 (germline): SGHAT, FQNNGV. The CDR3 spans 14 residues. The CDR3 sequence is CASSNRRQGGEQYF. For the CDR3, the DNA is TGTGCCAGCAGCAATCGCCGACAGGGCGGGGAGCAGTACTTC.

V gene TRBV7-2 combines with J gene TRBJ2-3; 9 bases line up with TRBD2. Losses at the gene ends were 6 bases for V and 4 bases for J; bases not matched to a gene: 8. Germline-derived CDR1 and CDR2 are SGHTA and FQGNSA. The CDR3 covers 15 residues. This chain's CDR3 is CASSLGTSRADTQYF. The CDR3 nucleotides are TGTGCCAGCAGTCTAGGGACTAGCAGGGCAGATACGCAGTATTTT. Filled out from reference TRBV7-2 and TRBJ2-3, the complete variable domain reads GAGVSQSPSNKVTEKGKDVELRCDPISGHTALYWYRQSLGQGLEFLIYFQGNSAPDKSGLPSDRFSAERTGGSVSTLTIQRTQQEDSAVYLCASSLGTSRADTQYFGPGTRLTVL.

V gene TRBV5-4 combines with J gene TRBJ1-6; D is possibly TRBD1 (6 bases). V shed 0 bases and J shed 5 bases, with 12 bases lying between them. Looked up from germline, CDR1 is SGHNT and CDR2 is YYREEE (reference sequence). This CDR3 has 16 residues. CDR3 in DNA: TGTGCCAGCAGCTTGGATCGGGGGGCGCATAATTCACCCCTCCACTTT. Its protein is CASSLDRGAHNSPLHF.

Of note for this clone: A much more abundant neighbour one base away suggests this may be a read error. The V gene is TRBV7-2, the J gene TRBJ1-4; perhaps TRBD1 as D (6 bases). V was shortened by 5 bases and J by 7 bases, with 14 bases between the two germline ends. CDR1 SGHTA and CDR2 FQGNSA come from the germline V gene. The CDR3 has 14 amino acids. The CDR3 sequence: CASSLIQGGEKLFF. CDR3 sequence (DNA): TGTGCCAGCAGCCTCATACAGGGAGGTGAAAAACTGTTTTTT. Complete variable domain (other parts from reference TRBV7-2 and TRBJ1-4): GAGVSQSPSNKVTEKGKDVELRCDPISGHTALYWYRQSLGQGLEFLIYFQGNSAPDKSGLPSDRFSAERTGGSVSTLTIQRTQQEDSAVYLCASSLIQGGEKLFFGSGTQLSVL.

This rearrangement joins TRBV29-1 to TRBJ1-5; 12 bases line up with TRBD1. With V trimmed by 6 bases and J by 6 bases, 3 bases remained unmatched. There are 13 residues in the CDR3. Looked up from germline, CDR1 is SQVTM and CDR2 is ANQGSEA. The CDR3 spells CSVGQGAGQPQHF. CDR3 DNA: TGCAGCGTGGGACAGGGGGCTGGTCAGCCCCAGCATTTT.

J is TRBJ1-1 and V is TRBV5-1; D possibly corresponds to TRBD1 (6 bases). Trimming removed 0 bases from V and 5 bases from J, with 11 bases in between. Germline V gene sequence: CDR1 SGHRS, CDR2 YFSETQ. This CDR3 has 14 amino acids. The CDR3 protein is CASSLGQDRTEAFF. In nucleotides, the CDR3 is TGCGCCAGCAGCTTGGGACAGGATAGGACTGAAGCTTTCTTT.

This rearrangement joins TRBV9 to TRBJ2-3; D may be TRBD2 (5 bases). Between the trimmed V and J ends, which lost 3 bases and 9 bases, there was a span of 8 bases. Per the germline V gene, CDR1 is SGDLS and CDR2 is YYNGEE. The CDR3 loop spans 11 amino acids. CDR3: CASSAGSTQYF. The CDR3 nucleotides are TGTGCCAGCAGCGCGGGGTCAACGCAGTATTTT. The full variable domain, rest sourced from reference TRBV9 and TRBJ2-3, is DSGVTQTPKHLITATGQRVTLRCSPRSGDLSVYWYQQSLDQGLQFLIQYYNGEERAKGNILERFSAQQFPDLHSELNLSSLELGDSALYFCASSAGSTQYFGPGTRLTVL.

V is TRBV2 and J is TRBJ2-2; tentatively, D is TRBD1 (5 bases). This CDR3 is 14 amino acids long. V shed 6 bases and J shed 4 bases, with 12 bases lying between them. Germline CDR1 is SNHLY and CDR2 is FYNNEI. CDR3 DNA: TGTGCCAGCAGATGGTCAGGGCGCACCGGGGAGCTGTTTTTT. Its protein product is CASRWSGRTGELFF.

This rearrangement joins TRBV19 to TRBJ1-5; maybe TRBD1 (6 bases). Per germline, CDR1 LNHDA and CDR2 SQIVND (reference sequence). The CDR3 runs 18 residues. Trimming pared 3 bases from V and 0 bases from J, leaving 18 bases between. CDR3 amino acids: CASSIYRQEVYSNQPQHF. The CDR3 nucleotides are TGTGCCAGTAGTATTTATCGACAGGAGGTTTATAGCAATCAGCCCCAGCATTTT.

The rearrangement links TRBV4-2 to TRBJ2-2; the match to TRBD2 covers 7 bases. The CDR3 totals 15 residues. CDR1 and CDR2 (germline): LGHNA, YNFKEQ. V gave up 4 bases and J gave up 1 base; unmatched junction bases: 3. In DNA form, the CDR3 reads TGTGCCAGCAGCCGGACTAGGAGGAACACCGGGGAGCTGTTTTTT. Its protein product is CASSRTRRNTGELFF.

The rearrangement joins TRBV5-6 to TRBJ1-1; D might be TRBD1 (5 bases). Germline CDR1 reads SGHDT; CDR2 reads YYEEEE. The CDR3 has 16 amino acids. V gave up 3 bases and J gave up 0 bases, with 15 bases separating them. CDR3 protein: CASSSRGPIMNTEAFF. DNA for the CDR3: TGTGCCAGCAGCTCGCGGGGACCCATTATGAACACTGAAGCTTTCTTT.

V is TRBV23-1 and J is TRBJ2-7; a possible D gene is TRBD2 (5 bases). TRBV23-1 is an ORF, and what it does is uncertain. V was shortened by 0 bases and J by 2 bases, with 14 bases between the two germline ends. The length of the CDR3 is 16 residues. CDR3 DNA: TGCGCCAGCAGTCAATCTGACATCGAGGGCACCTACGAGCAGTACTTC. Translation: CASSQSDIEGTYEQYF.

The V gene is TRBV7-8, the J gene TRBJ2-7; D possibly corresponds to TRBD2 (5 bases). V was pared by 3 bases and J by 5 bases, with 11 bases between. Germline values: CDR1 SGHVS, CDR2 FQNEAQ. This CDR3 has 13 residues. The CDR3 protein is CASSFERRDEQYF. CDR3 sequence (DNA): TGTGCCAGCAGCTTTGAGAGGCGGGACGAGCAGTACTTC.

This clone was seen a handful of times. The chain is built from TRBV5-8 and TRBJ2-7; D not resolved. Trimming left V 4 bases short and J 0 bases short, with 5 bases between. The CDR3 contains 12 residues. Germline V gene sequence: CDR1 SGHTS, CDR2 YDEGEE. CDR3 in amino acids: CASSPTSYEQYF. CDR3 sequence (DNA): TGTGCCAGCAGCCCTACCTCCTACGAGCAGTACTTC.

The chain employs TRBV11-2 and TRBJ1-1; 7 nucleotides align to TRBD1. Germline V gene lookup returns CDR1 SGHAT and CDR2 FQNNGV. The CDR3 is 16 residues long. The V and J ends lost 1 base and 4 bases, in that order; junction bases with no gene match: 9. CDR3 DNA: TGTGCCAGCAGCTTAGTTGGCAGGGGGGGAGGCACTGAAGCTTTCTTT. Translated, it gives CASSLVGRGGGTEAFF.

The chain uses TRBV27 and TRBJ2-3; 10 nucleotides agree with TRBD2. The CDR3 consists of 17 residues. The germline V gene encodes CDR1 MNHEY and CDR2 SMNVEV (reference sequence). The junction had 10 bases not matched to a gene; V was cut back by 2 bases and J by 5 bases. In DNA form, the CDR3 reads TGTGCCAGCAGTTTACAGGAAAGCGGGGGGGCCTTAGATACGCAGTATTTT. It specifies CASSLQESGGALDTQYF.

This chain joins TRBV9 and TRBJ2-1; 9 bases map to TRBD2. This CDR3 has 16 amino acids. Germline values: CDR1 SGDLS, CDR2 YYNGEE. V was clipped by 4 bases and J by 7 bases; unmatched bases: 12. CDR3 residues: CASSPGGRGGLNEQFF. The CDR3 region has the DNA TGTGCCAGCAGCCCTGGCGGGCGGGGGGGTTTGAATGAGCAGTTCTTC.

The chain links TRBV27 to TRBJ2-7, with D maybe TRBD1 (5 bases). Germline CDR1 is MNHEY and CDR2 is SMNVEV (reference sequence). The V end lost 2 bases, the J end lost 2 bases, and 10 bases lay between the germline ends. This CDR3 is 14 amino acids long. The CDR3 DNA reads TGTGCCAGCAGTTTAAACAGGCTAGCCTACGAGCAGTACTTC. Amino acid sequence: CASSLNRLAYEQYF.

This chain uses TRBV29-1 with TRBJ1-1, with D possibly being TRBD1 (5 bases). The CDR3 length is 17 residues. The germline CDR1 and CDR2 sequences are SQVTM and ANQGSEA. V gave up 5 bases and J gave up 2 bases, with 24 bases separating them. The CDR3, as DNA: TGCAGCGTTAAGTTTTTGAGGAGGGGACGCGGTAACACTGAAGCTTTCTTT. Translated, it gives CSVKFLRRGRGNTEAFF.

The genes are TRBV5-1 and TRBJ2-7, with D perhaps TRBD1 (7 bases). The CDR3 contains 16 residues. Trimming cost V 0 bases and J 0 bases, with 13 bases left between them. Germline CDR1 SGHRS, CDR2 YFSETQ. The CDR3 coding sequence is TGCGCCAGCAGCTTGGAAGGGCAGGGGGGCTCCTACGAGCAGTACTTC. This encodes CASSLEGQGGSYEQYF.

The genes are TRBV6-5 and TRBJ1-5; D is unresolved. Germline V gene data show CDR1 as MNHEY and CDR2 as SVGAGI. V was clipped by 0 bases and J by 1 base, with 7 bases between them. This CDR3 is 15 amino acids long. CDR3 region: CASSYSGKSNQPQHF. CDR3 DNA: TGTGCCAGCAGTTACTCAGGAAAAAGCAATCAGCCCCAGCATTTT.

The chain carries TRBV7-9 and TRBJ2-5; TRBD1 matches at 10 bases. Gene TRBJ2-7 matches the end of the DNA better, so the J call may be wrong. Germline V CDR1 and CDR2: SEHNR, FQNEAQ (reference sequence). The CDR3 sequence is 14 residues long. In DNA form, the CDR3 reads TGTGCCAGCAGCTTAGAAGGGACAGGGGACGAGCAGTACTTC. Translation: CASSLEGTGDEQYF.

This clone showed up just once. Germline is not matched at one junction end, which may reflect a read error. As DNA, the CDR3 is TGCGCCGGCAGTCCCGGGACAGGGAGCAATCAGCCCCAGCATTTT. It is translated as CAGSPGTGSNQPQHF. The V and J genes are TRBV5-1 and TRBJ1-5, with 9 nucleotides matching TRBD1. This CDR3 spans 15 amino acids. Germline lookup yields CDR1 SGHRS and CDR2 YFSETQ.

The CDR3 nucleotides are TGTGCCTGGAACCGCGGGACTAGCGGCTACAATGAGCAGTTCTTC. It codes for CAWNRGTSGYNEQFF. The J gene is TRBJ2-1, the V gene TRBV30; 11 bases match TRBD2. The junction had 5 bases not matched to a gene; V was cut back by 4 bases and J by 3 bases. The CDR3 is 15 residues long. Germline CDR1 is GTSNPN and CDR2 is SVGIG (reference sequence). Filled out from reference TRBV30 and TRBJ2-1, the complete variable domain reads SQTIHQWPATLVQPVGSPLSLECTVEGTSNPNLYWYRQAAGRGLQLLFYSVGIGQISSEVPQNLSASRPQDRQFILSSKKLLLSDSGFYLCAWNRGTSGYNEQFFGPGTRLTVL.